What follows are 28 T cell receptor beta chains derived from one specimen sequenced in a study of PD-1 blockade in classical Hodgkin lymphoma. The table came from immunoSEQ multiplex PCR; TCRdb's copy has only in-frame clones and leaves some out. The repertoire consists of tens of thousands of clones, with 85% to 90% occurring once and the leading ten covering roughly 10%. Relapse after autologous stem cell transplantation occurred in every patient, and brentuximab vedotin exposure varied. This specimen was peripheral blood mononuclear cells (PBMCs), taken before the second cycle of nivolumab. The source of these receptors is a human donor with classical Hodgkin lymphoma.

The CDR3 sequence: CASSLTETQYF. As DNA, the CDR3 is TGTGCCAGCAGCTTAACAGAGACCCAGTACTTC. The chain employs TRBV11-2 and TRBJ2-5; unclear D gene. Trimming took off 2 bases at V and 4 bases at J, with 2 bases between the two ends. CDR3 length: 11 residues. CDR1 is SGHAT, CDR2 FQNNGV, per germline.

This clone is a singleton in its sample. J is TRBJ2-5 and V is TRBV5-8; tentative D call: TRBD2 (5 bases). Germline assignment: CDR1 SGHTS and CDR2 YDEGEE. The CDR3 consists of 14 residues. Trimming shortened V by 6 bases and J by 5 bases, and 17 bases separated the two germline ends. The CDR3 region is CASNLDYPGETQYF. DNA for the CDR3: TGTGCCAGCAACCTTGACTACCCGGGGGAGACCCAGTACTTC.

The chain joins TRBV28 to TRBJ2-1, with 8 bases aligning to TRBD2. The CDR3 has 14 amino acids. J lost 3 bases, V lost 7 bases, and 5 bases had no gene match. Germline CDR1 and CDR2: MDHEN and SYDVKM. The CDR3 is CASTPGLVYNEQFF. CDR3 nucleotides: TGTGCCAGCACCCCGGGACTAGTCTACAATGAGCAGTTCTTC.

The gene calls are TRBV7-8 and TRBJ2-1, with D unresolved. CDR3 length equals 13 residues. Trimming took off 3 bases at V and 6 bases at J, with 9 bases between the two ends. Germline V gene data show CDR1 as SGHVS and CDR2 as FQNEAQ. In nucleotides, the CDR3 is TGTGCCAGCAGCTTCCCCTCAGGCAATGAGCAGTTCTTC. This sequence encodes CASSFPSGNEQFF.

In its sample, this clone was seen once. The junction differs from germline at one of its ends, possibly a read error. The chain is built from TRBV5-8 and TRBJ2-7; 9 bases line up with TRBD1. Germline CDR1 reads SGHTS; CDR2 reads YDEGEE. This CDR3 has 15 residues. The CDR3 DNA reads TGTGCCAGCAGCATACAACAGGGGGCAACTGCCGGGACGGAATTC. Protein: CASSIQQGATAGTEF.

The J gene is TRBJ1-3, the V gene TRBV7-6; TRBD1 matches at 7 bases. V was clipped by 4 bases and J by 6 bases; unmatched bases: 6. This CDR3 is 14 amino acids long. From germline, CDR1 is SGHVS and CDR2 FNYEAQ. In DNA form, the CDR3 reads TGTGCCAGCAGCTCCCGACAGGGTGAAAACACCATATATTTT. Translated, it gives CASSSRQGENTIYF.

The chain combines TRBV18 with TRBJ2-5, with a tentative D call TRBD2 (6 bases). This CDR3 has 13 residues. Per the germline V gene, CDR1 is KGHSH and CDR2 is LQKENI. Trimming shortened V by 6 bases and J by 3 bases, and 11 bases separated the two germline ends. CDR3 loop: CASSGGLEETQYF. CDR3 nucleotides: TGTGCCAGCTCGGGAGGATTGGAAGAGACCCAGTACTTC.

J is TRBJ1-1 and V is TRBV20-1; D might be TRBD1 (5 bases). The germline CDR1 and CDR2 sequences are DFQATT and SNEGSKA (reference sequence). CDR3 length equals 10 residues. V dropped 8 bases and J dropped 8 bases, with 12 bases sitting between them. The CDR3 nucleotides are TGCAGTCTGGGGGTCCCAGAAGCTTTCTTT. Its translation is CSLGVPEAFF.

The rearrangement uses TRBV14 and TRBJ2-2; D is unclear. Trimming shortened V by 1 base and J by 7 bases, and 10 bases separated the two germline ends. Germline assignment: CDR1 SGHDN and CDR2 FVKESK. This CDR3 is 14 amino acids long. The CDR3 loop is CASSQGWFSGELFF. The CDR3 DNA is TGTGCCAGCAGCCAAGGTTGGTTCAGCGGGGAGCTGTTTTTT.

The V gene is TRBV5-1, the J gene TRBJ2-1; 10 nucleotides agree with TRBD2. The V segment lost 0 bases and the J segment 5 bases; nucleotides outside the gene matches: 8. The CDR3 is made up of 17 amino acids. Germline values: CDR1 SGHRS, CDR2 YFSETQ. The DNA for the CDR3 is TGCGCCAGCAGCTTGGACTTACTAGCGGGGCAAAACAATGAGCAGTTCTTC. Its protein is CASSLDLLAGQNNEQFF.

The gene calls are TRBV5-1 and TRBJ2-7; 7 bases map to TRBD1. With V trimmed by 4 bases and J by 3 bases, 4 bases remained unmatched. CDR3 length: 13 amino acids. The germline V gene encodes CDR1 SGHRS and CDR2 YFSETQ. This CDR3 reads CASSRRDSYEQYF. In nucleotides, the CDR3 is TGCGCCAGCAGCAGACGGGACAGCTACGAGCAGTACTTC.

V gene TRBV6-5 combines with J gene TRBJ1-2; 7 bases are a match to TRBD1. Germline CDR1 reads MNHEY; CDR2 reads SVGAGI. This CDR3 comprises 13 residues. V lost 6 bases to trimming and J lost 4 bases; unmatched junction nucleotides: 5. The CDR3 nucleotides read TGTGCCAGCAGCCCCCAGGGGGTCTATGGCTACACCTTC. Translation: CASSPQGVYGYTF.

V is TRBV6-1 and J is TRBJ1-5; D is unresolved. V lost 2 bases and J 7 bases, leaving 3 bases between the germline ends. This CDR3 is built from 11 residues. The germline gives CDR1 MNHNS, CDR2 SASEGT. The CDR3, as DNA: TGTGCCAGCAGTGAACTCCAGCCCCAGCATTTT. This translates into CASSELQPQHF.

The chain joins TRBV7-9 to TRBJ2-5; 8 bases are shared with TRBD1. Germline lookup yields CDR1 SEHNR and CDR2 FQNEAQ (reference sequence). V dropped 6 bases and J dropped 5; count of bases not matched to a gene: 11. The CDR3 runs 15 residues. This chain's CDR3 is CASSVIIDRGETQYF. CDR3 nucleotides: TGTGCCAGCAGTGTTATCATTGACAGGGGCGAGACCCAGTACTTC.

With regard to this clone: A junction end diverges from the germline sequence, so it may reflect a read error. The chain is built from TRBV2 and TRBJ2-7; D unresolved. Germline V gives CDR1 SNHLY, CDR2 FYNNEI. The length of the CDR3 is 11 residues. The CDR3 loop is CASSKAYEQYF. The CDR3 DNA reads TGTGCCAGCAGTAAAGCCTACGAGCAGTACTTC.

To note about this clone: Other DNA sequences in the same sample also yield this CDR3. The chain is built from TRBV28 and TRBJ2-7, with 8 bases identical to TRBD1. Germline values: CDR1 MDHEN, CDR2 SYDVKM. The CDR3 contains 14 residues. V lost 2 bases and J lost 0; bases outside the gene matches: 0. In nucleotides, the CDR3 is TGTGCCAGCAGTTTAGGGACAGGCTCCTACGAGCAGTACTTC. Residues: CASSLGTGSYEQYF.

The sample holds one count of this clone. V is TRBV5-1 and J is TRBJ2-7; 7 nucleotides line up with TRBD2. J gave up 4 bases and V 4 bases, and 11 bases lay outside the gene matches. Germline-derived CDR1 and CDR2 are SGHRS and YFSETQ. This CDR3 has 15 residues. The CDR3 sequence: CASSNLGGFGYEQYF. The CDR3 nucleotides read TGCGCCAGCAGCAATCTGGGGGGGTTCGGTTACGAGCAGTACTTC.

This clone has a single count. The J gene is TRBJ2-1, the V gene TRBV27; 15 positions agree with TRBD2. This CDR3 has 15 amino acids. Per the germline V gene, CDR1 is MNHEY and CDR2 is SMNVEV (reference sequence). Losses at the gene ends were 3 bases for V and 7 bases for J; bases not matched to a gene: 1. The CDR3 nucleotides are TGTGCCAGCAGTTTCGGGACTAGCGGGAGGAATGAGCAGTTCTTC. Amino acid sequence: CASSFGTSGRNEQFF.

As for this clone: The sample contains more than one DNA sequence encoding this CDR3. The CDR3 sequence is CASVPSGANVLTF. The CDR3 DNA reads as TGTGCCAGCGTGCCCTCTGGGGCCAACGTCCTGACTTTC. The chain uses TRBV19 and TRBJ2-6; D is unresolved. From germline, CDR1 is LNHDA and CDR2 SQIVND (reference sequence). Trimming pared 9 bases from V and 0 bases from J, leaving 6 bases between. This CDR3 contains 13 residues.

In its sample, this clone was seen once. This CDR3 is CASSPGTSADTQYF. The CDR3, as DNA: TGTGCCAGCAGCCCAGGGACTAGCGCAGATACGCAGTATTTT. The chain uses TRBV11-3 and TRBJ2-3, with 10 bases that match TRBD2. The germline V gene encodes CDR1 SGHNT and CDR2 YENEEA. This CDR3 contains 14 residues. With 5 bases clipped from V and 4 bases from J, the junction kept 3 bases outside the gene matches.

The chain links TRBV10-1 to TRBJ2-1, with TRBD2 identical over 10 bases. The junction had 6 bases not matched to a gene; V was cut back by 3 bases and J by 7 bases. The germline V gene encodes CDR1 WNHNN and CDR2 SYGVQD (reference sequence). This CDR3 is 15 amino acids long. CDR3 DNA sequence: TGCGCCAGCAGTGATTCAGCGGGGGGGCCAAATGAGCAGTTCTTC. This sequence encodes CASSDSAGGPNEQFF.

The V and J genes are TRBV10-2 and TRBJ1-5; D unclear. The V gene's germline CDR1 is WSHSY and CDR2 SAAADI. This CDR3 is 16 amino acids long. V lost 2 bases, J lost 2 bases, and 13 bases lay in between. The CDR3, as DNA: TGCGCCAGCAGTGAGATGGATGGAGCTGGCAATCAGCCCCAGCATTTT. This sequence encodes CASSEMDGAGNQPQHF.

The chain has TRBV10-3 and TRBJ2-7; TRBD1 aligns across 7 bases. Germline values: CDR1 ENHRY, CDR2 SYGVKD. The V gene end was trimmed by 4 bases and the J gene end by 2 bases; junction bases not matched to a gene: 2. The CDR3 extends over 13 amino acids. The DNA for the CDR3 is TGTGCCATCAGTGGTAGGGGGCCCTACGAGCAGTACTTC. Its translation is CAISGRGPYEQYF.

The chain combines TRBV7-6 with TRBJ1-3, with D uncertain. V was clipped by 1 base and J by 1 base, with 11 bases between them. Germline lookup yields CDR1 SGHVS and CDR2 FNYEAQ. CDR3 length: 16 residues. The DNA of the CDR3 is TGTGCCAGCAGCTTAGGGGGTCTCTCATCTGGAAACACCATATATTTT. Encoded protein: CASSLGGLSSGNTIYF.

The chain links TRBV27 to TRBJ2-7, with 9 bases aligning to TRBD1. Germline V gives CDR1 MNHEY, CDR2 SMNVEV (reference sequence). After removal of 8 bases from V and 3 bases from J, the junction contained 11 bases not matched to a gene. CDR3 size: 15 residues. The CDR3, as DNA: TGTGCCAGCCAGTCGTTAGGGACAGGGATCTACGAGCAGTACTTC. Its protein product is CASQSLGTGIYEQYF.

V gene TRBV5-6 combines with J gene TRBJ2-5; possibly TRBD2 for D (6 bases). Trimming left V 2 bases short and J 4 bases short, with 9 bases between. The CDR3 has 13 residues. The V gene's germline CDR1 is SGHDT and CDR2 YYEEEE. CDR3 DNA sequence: TGTGCCAGCAGCTTAGGAGGGGTAGAGACCCAGTACTTC. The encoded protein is CASSLGGVETQYF.

The CDR3 DNA reads as TGTGCCAGCAACACAGGGCCTTATGAAAAACTGTTTTTT. It translates to CASNTGPYEKLFF. This rearrangement joins TRBV2 to TRBJ1-4, with D perhaps TRBD1 (6 bases). The CDR3 consists of 13 residues. Trimming took off 7 bases at V and 6 bases at J, with 12 bases between the two ends. CDR1 is SNHLY and CDR2 is FYNNEI in the germline V gene. The full variable domain, completed using reference TRBV2 and TRBJ1-4, is EPEVTQTPSHQVTQMGQEVILRCVPISNHLYFYWYRQILGQKVEFLVSFYNNEISEKSEIFDDQFSVERPDGSNFTLKIRSTKLEDSAMYFCASNTGPYEKLFFGSGTQLSVL.

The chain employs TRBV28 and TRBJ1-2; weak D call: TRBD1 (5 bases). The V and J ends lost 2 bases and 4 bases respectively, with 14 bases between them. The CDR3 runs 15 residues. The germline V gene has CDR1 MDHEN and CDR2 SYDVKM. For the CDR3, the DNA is TGTGCCAGCAGTTTAGGGGCAGGGTTGAGCTATGGCTACACCTTC. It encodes CASSLGAGLSYGYTF.